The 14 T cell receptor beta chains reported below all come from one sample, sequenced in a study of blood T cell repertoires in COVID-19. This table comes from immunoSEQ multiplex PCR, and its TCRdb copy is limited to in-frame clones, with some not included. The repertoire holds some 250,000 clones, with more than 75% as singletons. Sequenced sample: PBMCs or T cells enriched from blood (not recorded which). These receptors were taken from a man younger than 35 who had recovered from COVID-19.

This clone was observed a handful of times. The CDR3: CASSFGGPYGYTF. The CDR3 DNA sequence: TGCGCCAGCAGCTTTGGGGGCCCCTATGGCTACACCTTC. This chain connects TRBV5-1 to TRBJ1-2, with D possibly matching TRBD1 (6 bases). CDR1 and CDR2 (germline): SGHRS, YFSETQ. The V and J ends lost 2 bases and 4 bases respectively, with 9 bases between them. This CDR3 is 13 amino acids long.

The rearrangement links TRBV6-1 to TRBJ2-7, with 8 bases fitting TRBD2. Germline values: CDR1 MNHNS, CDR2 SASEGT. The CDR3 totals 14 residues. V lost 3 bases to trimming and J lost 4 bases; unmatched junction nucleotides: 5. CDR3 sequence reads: CASSEPGGGYEQYF. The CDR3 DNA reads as TGTGCCAGCAGTGAGCCCGGGGGGGGGTACGAGCAGTACTTC.

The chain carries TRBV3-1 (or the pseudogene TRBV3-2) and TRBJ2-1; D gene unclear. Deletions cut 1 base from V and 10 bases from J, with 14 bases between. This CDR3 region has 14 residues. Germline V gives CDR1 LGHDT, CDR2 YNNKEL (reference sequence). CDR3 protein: CASSQVDLGAEQFF. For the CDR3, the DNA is TGTGCCAGCAGCCAAGTAGATTTAGGAGCCGAGCAGTTCTTC.

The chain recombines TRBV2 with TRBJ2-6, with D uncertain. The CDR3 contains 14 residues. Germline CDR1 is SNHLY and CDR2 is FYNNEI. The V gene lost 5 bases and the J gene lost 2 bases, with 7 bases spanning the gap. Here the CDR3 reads CASSFAAGANVLTF. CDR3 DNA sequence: TGTGCCAGCAGTTTTGCAGCTGGGGCCAACGTCCTGACTTTC. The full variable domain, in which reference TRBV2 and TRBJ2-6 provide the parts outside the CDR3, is EPEVTQTPSHQVTQMGQEVILRCVPISNHLYFYWYRQILGQKVEFLVSFYNNEISEKSEIFDDQFSVERPDGSNFTLKIRSTKLEDSAMYFCASSFAAGANVLTFGAGSRLTVL.

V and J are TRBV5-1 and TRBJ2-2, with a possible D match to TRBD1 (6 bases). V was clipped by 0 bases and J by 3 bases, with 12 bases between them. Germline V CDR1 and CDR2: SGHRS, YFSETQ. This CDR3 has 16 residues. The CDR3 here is CASSLVAGVDTGELFF. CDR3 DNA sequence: TGCGCCAGCAGCTTGGTGGCAGGGGTTGACACCGGGGAGCTGTTTTTT.

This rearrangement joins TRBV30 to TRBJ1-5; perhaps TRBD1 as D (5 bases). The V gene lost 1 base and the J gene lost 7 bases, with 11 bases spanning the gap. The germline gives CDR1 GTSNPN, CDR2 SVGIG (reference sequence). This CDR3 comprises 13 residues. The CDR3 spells CAWSAQGRQPQHF. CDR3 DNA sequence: TGTGCCTGGAGTGCCCAGGGTCGGCAGCCCCAGCATTTT.

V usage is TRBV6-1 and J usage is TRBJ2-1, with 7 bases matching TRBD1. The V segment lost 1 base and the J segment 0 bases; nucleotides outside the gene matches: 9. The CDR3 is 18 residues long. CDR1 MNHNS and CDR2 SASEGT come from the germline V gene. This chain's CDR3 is CASSEERGGESSYNEQFF. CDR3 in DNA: TGTGCCAGCAGTGAAGAGCGAGGGGGCGAGAGCTCCTACAATGAGCAGTTCTTC.

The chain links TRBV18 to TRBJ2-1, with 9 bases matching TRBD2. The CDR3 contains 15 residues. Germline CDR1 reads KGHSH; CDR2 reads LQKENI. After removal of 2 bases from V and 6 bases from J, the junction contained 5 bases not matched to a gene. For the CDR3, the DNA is TGTGCCAGCTCACCAATGATGCGGGAGGGCAATGAGCAGTTCTTC. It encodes CASSPMMREGNEQFF.

The CDR3 nucleotides are TGTGCCAGCAGCGATCCCGGACAGGGGGCCTACGAGCAGTACTTC. Its protein product is CASSDPGQGAYEQYF. This chain links TRBV5-5 with TRBJ2-7; the match to TRBD1 covers 10 bases. This CDR3 is built from 15 residues. V lost 4 bases to trimming and J lost 2 bases; unmatched junction nucleotides: 6. Germline values: CDR1 SGHKS, CDR2 YYEKEE (reference sequence).

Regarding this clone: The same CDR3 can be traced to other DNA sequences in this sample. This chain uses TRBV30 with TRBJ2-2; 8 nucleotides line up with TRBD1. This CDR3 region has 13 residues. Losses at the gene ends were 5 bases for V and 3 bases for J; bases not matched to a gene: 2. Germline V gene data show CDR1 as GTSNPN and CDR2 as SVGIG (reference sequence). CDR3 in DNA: TGTGCCTGGTCGGGACAGGACACCGGGGAGCTGTTTTTT. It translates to CAWSGQDTGELFF.

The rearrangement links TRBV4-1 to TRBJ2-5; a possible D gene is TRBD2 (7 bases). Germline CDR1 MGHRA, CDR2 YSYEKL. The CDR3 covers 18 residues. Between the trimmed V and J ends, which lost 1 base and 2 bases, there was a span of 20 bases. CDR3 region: CASSQGGRGGVGQETQYF. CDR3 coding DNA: TGCGCCAGCAGCCAAGGGGGGCGCGGGGGAGTGGGACAAGAGACCCAGTACTTC.

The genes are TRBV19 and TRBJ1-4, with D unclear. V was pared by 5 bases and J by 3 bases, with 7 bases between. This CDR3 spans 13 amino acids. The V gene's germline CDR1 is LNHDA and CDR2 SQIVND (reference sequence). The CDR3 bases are TGTGCCAGTAGTTCCGAGGCTAATGAAAAACTGTTTTTT. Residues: CASSSEANEKLFF.

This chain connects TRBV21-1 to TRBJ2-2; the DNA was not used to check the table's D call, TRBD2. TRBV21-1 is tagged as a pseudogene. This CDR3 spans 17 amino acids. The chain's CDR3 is CASSKGDSQNYTGELFF. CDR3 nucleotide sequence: TGTGCCAGCAGCAAAGGGGACTCCCAAAATTACACCGGGGAGCTGTTTTTT.

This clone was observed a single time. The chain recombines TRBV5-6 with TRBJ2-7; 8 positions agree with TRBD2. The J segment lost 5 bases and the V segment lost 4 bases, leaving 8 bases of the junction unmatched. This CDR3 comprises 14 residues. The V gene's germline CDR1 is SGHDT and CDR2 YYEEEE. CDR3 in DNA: TGTGCCAGCAGCAACGGACTAGCTATCAACGAGCAGTACTTC. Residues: CASSNGLAINEQYF.